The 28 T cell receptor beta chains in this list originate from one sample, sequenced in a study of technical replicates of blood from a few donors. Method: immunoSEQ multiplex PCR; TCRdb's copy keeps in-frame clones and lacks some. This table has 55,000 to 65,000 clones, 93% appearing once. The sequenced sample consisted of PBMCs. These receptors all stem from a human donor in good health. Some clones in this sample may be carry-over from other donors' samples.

The CDR3 sequence is CASSTTSLDEQFF. The CDR3 DNA sequence: TGTGCCAGCAGCACGACTAGTCTGGATGAGCAGTTCTTC. V and J are TRBV7-3 and TRBJ2-1, with a tentative D call TRBD2 (6 bases). The germline V gene has CDR1 SGHTA and CDR2 FQGTGA. V shed 5 bases and J shed 8 bases, with 13 bases lying between them. This CDR3 spans 13 amino acids.

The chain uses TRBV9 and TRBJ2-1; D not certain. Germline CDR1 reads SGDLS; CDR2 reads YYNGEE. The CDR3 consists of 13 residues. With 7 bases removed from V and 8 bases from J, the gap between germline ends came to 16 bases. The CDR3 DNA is TGTGCCAGCGGAGACTTCCCTTTCGATGAGCAGTTCTTC. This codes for CASGDFPFDEQFF. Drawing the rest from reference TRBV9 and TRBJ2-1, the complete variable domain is DSGVTQTPKHLITATGQRVTLRCSPRSGDLSVYWYQQSLDQGLQFLIQYYNGEERAKGNILERFSAQQFPDLHSELNLSSLELGDSALYFCASGDFPFDEQFFGPGTRLTVL.

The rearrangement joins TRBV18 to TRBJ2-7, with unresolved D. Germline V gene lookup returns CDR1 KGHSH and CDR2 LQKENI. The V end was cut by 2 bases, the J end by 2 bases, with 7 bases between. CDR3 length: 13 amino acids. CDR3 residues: CASSPTATYEQYF. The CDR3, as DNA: TGTGCCAGCTCACCAACAGCTACCTACGAGCAGTACTTC.

The DNA of the CDR3 is TGTGCCAGTAGTATCGCGTGGAGCAATCAGCCCCAGCATTTT. Residues: CASSIAWSNQPQHF. The gene calls are TRBV19 and TRBJ1-5; unclear D gene. The CDR3 loop spans 14 amino acids. Germline loops: CDR1 LNHDA, CDR2 SQIVND (reference sequence). With 3 bases removed from V and 1 base from J, the gap between germline ends came to 7 bases. The full variable domain, with the rest looked up from reference TRBV19 and TRBJ1-5, is DGGITQSPKYLFRKEGQNVTLSCEQNLNHDAMYWYRQDPGQGLRLIYYSQIVNDFQKGDIAEGYSVSREKKESFPLTVTSAQKNPTAFYLCASSIAWSNQPQHFGDGTRLSIL.

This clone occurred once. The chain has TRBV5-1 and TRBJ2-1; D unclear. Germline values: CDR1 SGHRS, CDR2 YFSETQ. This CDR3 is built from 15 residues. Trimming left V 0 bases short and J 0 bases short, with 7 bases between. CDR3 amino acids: CASSLGANSYNEQFF. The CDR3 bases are TGCGCCAGCAGCTTGGGAGCGAACTCCTACAATGAGCAGTTCTTC. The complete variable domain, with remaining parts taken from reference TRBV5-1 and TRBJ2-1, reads KAGVTQTPRYLIKTRGQQVTLSCSPISGHRSVSWYQQTPGQGLQFLFEYFSETQRNKGNFPGRFSGRQFSNSRSEMNVSTLELGDSALYLCASSLGANSYNEQFFGPGTRLTVL.

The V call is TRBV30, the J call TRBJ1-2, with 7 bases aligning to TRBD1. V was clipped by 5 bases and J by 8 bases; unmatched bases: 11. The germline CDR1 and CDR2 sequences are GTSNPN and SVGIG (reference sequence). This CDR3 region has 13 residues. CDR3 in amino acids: CAWPRGYARGYTF. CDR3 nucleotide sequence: TGTGCCTGGCCCAGGGGGTACGCTCGCGGCTACACCTTC.

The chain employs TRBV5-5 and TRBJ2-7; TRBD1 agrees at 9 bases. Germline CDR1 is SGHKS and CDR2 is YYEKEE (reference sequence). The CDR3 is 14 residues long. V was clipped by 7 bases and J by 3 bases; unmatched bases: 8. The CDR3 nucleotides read TGTGCCAGCGTCGAAGGGACAGGGCTCTACGAGCAGTACTTC. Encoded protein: CASVEGTGLYEQYF. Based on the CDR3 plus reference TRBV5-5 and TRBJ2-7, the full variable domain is DAGVTQSPTHLIKTRGQQVTLRCSPISGHKSVSWYQQVLGQGPQFIFQYYEKEERGRGNFPDRFSARQFPNYSSELNVNALLLGDSALYLCASVEGTGLYEQYFGPGTRLTVT.

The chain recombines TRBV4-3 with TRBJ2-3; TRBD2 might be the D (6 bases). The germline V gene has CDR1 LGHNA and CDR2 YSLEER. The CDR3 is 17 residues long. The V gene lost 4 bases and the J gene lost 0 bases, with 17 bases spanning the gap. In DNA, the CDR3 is TGCGCCAGCAGCCCCTCTCCCTGGGACTCTAGCACAGATACGCAGTATTTT. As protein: CASSPSPWDSSTDTQYF.

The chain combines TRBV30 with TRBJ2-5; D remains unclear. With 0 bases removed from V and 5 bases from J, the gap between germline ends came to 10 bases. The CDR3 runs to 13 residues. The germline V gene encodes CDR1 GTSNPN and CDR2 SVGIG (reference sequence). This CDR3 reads CAWSVSRVETQYF. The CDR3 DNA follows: TGTGCCTGGAGTGTGTCTCGAGTGGAGACCCAGTACTTC.

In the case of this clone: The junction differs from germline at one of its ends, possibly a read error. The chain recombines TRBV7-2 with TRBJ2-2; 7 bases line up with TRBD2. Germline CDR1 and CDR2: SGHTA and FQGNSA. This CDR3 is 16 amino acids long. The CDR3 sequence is CASSLAAGLPTGELFF. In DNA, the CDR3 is TGTGCCAGCAGCCTAGCCGCGGGACTACCTACCGGGGAGCTGTTTTTT.

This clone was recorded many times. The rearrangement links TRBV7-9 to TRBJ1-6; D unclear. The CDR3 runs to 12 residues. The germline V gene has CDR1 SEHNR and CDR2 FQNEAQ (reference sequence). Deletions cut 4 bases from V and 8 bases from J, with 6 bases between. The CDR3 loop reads CASSSSDSPLHF. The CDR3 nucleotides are TGTGCCAGCAGCTCCTCGGATTCACCCCTCCACTTT.

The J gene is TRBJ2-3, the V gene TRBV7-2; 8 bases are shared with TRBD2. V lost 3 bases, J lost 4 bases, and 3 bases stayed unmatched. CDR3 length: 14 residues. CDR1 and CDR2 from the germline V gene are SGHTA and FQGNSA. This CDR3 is CASSLGLVPDTQYF. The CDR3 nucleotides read TGTGCCAGCAGCTTGGGACTAGTACCAGATACGCAGTATTTT.

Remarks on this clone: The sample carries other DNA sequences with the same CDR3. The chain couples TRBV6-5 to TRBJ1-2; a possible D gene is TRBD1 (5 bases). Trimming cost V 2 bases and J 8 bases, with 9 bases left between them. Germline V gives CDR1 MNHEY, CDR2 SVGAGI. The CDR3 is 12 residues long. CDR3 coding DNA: TGTGCCAGCAGTTACCGGGGGAGCGGCTACACCTTC. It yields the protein CASSYRGSGYTF.

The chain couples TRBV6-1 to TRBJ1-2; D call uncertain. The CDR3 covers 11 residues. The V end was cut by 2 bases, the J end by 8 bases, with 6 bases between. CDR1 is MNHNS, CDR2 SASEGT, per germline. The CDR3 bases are TGTGCCAGCAGTGAATCCCGGGGCTACACCTTC. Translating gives CASSESRGYTF.

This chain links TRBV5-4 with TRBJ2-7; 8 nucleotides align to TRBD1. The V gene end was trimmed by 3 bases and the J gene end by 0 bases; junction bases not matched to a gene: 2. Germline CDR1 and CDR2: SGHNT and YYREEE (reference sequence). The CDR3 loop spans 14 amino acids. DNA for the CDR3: TGTGCCAGCAGCTGGGACAGGACCTCCTACGAGCAGTACTTC. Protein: CASSWDRTSYEQYF.

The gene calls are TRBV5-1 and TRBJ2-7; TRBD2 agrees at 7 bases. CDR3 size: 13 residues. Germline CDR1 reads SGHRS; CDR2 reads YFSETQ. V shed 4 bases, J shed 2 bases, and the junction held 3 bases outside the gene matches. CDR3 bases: TGCGCCAGCAGCGGCGGGACTACCTACGAGCAGTACTTC. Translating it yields CASSGGTTYEQYF.

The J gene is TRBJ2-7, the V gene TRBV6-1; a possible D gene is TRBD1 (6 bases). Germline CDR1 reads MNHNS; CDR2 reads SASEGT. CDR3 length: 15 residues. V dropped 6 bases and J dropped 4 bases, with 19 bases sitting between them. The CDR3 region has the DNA TGTGCCAGCAGAGCAGGGGAGTCCGGGGTATACGAGCAGTACTTC. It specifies CASRAGESGVYEQYF.

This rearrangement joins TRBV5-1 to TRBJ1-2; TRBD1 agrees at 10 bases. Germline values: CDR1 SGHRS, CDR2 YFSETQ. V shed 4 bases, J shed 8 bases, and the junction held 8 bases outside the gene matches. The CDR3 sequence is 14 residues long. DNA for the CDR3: TGCGCCAGCAGCAACGACAGGGGGCTCGGCGGCTACACCTTC. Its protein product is CASSNDRGLGGYTF.

The DNA for the CDR3 is TGTGCCAGCAGCGCTATTGGGGGGACTGAAGCTTTCTTT. This codes for CASSAIGGTEAFF. The chain is built from TRBV7-2 and TRBJ1-1; the D gene is possibly TRBD1 (5 bases). Trimming removed 5 bases from V and 5 bases from J, with 12 bases in between. The germline gives CDR1 SGHTA, CDR2 FQGNSA. The CDR3 runs to 13 residues.

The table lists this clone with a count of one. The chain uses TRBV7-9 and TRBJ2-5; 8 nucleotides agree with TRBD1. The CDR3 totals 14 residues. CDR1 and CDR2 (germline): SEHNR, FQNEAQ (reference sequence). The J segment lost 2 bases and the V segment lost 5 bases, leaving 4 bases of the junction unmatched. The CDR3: CASSRRTGQETQYF. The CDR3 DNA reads TGTGCCAGCAGCCGTCGGACAGGGCAAGAGACCCAGTACTTC.

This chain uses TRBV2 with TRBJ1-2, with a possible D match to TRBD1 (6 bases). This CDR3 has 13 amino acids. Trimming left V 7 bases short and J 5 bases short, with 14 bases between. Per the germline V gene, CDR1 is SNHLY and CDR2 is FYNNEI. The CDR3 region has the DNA TGTGCCAGCACTGGGGGCAAAGGTTATGGCTACACCTTC. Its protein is CASTGGKGYGYTF.

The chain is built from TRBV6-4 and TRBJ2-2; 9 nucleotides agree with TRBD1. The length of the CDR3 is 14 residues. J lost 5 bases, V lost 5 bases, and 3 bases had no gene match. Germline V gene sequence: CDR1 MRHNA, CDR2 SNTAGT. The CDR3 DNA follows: TGTGCCAGCAGTCCGGGACAGGGAACCGGGGAGCTGTTTTTT. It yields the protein CASSPGQGTGELFF.

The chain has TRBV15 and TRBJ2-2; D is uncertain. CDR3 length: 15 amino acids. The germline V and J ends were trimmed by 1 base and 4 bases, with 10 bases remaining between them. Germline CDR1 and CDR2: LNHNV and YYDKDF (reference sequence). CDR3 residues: CATSRGLDRTGELFF. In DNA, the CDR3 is TGTGCCACCAGCAGAGGGCTAGACCGCACCGGGGAGCTGTTTTTT.

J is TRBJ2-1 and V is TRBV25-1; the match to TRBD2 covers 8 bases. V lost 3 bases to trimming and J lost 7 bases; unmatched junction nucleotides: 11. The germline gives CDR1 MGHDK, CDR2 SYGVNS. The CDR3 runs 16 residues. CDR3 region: CASSEGSREVRNEQFF. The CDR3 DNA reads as TGTGCCAGCAGTGAGGGGTCGCGGGAGGTTCGTAATGAGCAGTTCTTC.

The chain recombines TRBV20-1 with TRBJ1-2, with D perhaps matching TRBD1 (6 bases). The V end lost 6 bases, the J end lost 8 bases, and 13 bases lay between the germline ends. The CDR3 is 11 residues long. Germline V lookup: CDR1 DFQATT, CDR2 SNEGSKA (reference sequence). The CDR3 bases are TGCAGTGCACCGCGGGGGCAGGGCTACACCTTC. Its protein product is CSAPRGQGYTF.

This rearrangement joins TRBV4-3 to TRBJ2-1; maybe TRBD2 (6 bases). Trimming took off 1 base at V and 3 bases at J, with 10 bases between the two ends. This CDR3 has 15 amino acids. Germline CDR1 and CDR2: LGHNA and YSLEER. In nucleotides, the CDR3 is TGCGCCAGCAGCCAAGGACTAGTCGGCTACAATGAGCAGTTCTTC. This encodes CASSQGLVGYNEQFF.

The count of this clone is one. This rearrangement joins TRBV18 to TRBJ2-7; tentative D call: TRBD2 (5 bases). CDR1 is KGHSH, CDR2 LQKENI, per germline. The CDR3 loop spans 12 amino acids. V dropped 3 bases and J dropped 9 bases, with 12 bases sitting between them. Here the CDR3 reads CASSPDSRAQYF. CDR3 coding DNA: TGTGCCAGCTCACCCGACTCGCGGGCGCAGTACTTC.

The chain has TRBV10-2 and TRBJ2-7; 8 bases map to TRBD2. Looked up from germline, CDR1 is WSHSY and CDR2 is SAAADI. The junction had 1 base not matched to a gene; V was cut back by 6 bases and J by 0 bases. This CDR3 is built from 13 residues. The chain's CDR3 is CASRLADSYEQYF. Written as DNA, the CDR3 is TGCGCCAGCAGACTAGCGGACTCCTACGAGCAGTACTTC.